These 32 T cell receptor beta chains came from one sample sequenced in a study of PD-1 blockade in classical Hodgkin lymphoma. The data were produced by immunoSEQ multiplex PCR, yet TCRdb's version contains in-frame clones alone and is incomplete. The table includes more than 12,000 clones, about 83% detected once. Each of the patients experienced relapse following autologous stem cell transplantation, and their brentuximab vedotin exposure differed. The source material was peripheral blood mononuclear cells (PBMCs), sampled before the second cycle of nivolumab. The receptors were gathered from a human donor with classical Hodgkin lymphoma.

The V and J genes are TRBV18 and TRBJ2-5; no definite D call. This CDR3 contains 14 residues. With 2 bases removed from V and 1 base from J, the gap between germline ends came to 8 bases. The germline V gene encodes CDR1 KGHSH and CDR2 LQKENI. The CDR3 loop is CASSPVGRQETQYF. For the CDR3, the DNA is TGTGCCAGCTCACCAGTTGGACGCCAAGAGACCCAGTACTTC.

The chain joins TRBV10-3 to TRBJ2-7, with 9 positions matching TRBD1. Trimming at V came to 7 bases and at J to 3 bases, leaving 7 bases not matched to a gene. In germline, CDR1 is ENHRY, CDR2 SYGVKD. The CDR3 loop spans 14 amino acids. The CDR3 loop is CAIKKTGGIYEQYF. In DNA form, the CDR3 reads TGTGCCATCAAAAAGACAGGGGGAATCTACGAGCAGTACTTC.

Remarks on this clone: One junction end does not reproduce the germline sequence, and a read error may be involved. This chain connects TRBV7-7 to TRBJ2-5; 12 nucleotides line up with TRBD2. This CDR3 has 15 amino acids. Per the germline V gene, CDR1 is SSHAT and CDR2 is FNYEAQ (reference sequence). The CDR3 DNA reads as TGTGCTAGCAGCGTAACGACTAGCGGGGGCGAGACCCAGTACTTC. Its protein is CASSVTTSGGETQYF.

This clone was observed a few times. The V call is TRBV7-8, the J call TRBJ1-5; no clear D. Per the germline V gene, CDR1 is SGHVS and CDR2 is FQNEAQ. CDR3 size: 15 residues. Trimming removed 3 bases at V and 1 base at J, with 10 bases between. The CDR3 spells CASSFSLRSNQPQHF. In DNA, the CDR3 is TGTGCCAGCAGCTTTTCTCTCAGGAGCAATCAGCCCCAGCATTTT. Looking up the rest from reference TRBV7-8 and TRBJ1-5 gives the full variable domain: GAGVSQSPRYKVAKRGQDVALRCDPISGHVSLFWYQQALGQGPEFLTYFQNEAQLDKSGLPSDRFFAERPEGSVSTLKIQRTQQEDSAVYLCASSFSLRSNQPQHFGDGTRLSIL.

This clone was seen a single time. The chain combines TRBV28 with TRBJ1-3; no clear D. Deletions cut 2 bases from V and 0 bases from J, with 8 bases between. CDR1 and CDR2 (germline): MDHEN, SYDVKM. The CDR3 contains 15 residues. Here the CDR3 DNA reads TGTGCCAGCAGTTTAGGGCAGTTCTCTGGAAACACCATATATTTT. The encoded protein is CASSLGQFSGNTIYF.

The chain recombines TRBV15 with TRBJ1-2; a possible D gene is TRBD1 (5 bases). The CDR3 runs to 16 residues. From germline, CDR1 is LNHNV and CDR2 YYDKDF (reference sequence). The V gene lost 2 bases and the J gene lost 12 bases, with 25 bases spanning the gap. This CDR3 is CATSRQDINSGRAHTF. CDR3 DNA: TGTGCCACCAGCAGACAGGATATCAACTCCGGCAGGGCGCACACCTTC.

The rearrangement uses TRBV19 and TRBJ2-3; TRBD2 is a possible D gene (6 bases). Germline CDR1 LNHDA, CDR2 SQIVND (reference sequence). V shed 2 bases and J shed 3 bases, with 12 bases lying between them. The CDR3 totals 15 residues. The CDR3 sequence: CASSIWASETDTQYF. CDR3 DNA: TGTGCCAGTAGTATATGGGCTAGCGAGACAGATACGCAGTATTTT.

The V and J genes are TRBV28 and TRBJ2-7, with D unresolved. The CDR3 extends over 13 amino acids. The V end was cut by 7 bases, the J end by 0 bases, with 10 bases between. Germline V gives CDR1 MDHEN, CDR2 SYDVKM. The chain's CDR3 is CASMGPLSYEQYF. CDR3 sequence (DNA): TGTGCCAGCATGGGTCCACTCTCCTACGAGCAGTACTTC.

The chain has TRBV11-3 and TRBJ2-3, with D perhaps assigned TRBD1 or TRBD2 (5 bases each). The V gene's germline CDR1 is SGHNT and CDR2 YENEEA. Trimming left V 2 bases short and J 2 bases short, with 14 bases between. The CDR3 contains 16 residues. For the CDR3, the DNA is TGTGCCAGCAGCTTAAATGGGGGAACTTACACAGATACGCAGTATTTT. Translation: CASSLNGGTYTDTQYF.

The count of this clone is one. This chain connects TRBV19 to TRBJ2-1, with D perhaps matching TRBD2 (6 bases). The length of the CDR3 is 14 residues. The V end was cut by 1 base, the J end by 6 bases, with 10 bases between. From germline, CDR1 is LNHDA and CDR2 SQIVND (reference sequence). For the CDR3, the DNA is TGTGCCAGTAGTATAGTAGCGGAAGCCAATGAGCAGTTCTTC. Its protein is CASSIVAEANEQFF.

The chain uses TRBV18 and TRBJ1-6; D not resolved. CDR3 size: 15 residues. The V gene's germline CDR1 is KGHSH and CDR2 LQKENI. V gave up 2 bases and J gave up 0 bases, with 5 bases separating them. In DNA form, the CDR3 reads TGTGCCAGCTCACCATTAGACTCCTATAATTCACCCCTCCACTTT. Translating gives CASSPLDSYNSPLHF.

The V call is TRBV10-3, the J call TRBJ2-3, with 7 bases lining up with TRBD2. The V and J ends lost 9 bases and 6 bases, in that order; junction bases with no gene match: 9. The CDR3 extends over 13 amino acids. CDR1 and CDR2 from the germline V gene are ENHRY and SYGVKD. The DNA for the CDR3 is TGTGCCATTACTAGCGTGGGGGATGATACGCAGTATTTT. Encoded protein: CAITSVGDDTQYF.

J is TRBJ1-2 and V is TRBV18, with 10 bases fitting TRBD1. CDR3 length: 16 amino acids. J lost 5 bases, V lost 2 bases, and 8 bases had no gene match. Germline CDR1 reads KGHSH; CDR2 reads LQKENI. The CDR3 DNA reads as TGTGCCAGCTCACCAGAAGGGACAGGGGCTGCTTATGGCTACACCTTC. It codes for CASSPEGTGAAYGYTF.

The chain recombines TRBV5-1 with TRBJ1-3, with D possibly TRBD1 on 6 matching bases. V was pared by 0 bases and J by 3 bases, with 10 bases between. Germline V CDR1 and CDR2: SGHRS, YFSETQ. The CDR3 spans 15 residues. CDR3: CASSLAGTNGNTIYF. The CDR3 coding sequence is TGCGCCAGCAGCTTGGCCGGGACAAATGGAAACACCATATATTTT.

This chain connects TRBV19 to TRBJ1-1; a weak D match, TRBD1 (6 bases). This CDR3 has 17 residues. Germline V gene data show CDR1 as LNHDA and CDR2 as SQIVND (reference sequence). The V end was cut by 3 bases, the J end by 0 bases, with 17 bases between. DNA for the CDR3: TGTGCCAGTAGTATCTGGGGGCGAGTAATCATGAACACTGAAGCTTTCTTT. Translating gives CASSIWGRVIMNTEAFF.

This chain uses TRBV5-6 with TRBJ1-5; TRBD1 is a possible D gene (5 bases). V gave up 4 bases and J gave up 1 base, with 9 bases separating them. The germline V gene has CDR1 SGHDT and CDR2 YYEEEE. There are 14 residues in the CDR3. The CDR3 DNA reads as TGTGCCAGCAGCGCGGGACTGAGCAATCAGCCCCAGCATTTT. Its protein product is CASSAGLSNQPQHF.

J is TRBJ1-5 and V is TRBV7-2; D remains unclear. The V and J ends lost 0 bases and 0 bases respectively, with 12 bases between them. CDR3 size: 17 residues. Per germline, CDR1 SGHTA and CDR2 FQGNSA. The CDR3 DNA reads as TGTGCCAGCAGCTTAGCTTCAGTCGGCTATAGCAATCAGCCCCAGCATTTT. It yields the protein CASSLASVGYSNQPQHF.

CDR3 in DNA: TGTGCCAGCAGTCCCTCCCGGGGTTGGTATGGCTACACCTTC. Translating it yields CASSPSRGWYGYTF. The chain carries TRBV27 and TRBJ1-2; unclear D gene. The CDR3 extends over 14 amino acids. Germline CDR1 reads MNHEY; CDR2 reads SMNVEV (reference sequence). The V end lost 5 bases, the J end lost 5 bases, and 15 bases lay between the germline ends.

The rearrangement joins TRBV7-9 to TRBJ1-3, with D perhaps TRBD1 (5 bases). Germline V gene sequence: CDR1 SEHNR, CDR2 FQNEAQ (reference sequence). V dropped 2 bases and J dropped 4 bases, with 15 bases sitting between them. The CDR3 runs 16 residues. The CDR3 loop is CASSLTAGSAGNTIYF. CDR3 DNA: TGTGCCAGCAGCTTAACGGCAGGGAGCGCCGGAAACACCATATATTTT.

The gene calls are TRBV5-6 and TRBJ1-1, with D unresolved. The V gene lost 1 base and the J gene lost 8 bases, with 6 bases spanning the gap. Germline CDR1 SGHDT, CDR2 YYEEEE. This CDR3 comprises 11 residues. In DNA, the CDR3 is TGTGCCAGCAGCTTGCCTAAAGAAGCTTTCTTT. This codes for CASSLPKEAFF.

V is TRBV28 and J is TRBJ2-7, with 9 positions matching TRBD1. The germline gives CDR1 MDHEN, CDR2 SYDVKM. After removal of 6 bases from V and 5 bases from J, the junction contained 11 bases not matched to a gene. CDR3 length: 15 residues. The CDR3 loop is CASSQADRGDHEQYF. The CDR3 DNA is TGTGCCAGCAGCCAAGCAGACAGGGGGGATCACGAGCAGTACTTC.

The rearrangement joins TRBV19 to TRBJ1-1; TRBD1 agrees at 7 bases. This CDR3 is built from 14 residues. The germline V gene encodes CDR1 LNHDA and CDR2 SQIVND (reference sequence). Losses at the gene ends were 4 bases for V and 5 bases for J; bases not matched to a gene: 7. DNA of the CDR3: TGTGCCAGTAGTAGACAGGGAAGAGGAACTGAAGCTTTCTTT. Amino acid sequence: CASSRQGRGTEAFF. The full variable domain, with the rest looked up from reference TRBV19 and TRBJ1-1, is DGGITQSPKYLFRKEGQNVTLSCEQNLNHDAMYWYRQDPGQGLRLIYYSQIVNDFQKGDIAEGYSVSREKKESFPLTVTSAQKNPTAFYLCASSRQGRGTEAFFGQGTRLTVV.

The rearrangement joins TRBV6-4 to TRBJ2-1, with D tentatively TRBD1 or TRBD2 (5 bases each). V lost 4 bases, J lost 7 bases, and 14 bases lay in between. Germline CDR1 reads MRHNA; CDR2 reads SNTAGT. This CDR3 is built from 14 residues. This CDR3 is CASSVSLWGNEQFF. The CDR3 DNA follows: TGTGCCAGCAGTGTATCTCTATGGGGGAATGAGCAGTTCTTC.

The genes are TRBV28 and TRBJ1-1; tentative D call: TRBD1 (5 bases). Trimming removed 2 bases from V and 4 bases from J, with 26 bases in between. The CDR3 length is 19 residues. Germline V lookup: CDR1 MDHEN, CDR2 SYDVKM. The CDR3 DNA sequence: TGTGCCAGCAGTTTAGTCCTCCTCCGGGACCAATTTACGACCACTGAAGCTTTCTTT. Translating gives CASSLVLLRDQFTTTEAFF.

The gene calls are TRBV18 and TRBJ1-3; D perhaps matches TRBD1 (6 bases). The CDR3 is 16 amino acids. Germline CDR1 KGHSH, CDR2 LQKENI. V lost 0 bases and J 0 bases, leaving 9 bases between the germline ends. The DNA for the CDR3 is TGTGCCAGCTCACCACCGGGCAGGGGCTCTGGAAACACCATATATTTT. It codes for CASSPPGRGSGNTIYF.

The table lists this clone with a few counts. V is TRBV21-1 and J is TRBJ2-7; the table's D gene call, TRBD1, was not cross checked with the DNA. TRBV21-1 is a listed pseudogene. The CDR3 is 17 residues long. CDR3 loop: CASSTVSLGTGSYEQYF. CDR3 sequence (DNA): TGTGCCAGCAGCACCGTATCGCTTGGGACAGGGTCCTACGAGCAGTACTTC.

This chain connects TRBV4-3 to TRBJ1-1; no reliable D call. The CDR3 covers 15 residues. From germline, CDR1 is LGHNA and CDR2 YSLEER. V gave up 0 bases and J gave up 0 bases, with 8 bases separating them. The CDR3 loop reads CASSQDPDMNTEAFF. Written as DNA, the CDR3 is TGCGCCAGCAGCCAAGACCCAGATATGAACACTGAAGCTTTCTTT.

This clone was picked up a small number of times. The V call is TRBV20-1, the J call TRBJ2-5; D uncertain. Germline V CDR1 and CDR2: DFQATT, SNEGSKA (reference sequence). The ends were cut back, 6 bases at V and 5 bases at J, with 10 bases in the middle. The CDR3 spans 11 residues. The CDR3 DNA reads TGCAGTGCAGAGAATCGGGAGACCCAGTACTTC. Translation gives CSAENRETQYF.

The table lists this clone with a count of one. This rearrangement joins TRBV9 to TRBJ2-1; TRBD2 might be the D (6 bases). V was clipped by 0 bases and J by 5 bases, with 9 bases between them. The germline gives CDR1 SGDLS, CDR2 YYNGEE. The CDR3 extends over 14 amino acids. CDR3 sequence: CASSVGGVDNEQFF. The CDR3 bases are TGTGCCAGCAGCGTAGGCGGGGTGGACAATGAGCAGTTCTTC.

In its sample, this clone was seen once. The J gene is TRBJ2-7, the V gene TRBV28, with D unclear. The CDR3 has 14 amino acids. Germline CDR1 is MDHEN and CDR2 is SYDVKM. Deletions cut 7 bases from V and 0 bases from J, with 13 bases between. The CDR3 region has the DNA TGTGCCAGCATGCTCAAGACCCGCTCCTACGAGCAGTACTTC. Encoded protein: CASMLKTRSYEQYF.

CDR3 coding DNA: TGTGCCAGCAAGGGACAGATGAACACTGAAGCTTTCTTT. Its protein product is CASKGQMNTEAFF. The chain is built from TRBV7-2 and TRBJ1-1; TRBD1 agrees at 7 bases. With 7 bases clipped from V and 0 bases from J, the junction kept 2 bases outside the gene matches. This CDR3 spans 13 amino acids. From germline, CDR1 is SGHTA and CDR2 FQGNSA.

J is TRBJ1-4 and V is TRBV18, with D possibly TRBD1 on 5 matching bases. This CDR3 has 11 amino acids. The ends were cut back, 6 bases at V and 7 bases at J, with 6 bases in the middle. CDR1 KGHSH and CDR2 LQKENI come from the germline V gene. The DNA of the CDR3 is TGTGCCAGCTCCCAGGGTGAAAAACTGTTTTTT. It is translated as CASSQGEKLFF.